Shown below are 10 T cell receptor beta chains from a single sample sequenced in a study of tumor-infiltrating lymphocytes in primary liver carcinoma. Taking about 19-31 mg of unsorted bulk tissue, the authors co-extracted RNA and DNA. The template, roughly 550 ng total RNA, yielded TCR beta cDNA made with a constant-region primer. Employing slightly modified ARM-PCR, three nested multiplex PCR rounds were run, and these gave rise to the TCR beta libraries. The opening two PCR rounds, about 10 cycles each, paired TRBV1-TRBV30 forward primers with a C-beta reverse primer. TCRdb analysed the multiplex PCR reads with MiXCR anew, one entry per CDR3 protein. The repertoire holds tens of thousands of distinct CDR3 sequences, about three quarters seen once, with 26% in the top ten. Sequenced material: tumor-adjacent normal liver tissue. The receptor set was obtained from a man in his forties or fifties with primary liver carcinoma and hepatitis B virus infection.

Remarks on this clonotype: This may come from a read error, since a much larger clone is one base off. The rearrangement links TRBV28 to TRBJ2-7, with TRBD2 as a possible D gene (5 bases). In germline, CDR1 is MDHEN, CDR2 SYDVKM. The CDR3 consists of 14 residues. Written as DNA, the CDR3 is TGTGCCAGCAATTTATGGGGAGAACTATACGAGCAGTACTTC. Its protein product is CASNLWGELYEQYF.

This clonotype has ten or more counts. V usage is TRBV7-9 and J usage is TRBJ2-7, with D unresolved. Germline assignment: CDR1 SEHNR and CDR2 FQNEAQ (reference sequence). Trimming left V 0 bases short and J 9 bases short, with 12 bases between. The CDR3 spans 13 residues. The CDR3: CASSLAVELGQYF. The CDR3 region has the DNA TGTGCCAGCAGCTTAGCGGTAGAGCTCGGGCAGTACTTC.

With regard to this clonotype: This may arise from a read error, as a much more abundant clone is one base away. CDR3 in amino acids: CASGHPWTDSPLHF. CDR3 coding DNA: TGCGCCAGCGGCCACCCCTGGACGGATTCACCCCTCCACTTT. The V gene is TRBV4-1, the J gene TRBJ1-6; D remains unclear. The CDR3 runs 14 residues. CDR1 MGHRA and CDR2 YSYEKL come from the germline V gene.

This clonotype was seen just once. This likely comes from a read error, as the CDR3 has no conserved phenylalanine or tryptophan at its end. CDR3 residues: CASSFRPLSTQAGELFI. In nucleotides, the CDR3 is TGTGCCAGCAGTTTCCGGCCACTTTCTACCCAGGCCGGGGAGCTGTTTATT. The chain recombines TRBV12-3 or TRBV12-4 with TRBJ2-2; D is unclear. V lost 3 bases and J 6 bases, leaving 20 bases between the germline ends. The length of the CDR3 is 17 residues.

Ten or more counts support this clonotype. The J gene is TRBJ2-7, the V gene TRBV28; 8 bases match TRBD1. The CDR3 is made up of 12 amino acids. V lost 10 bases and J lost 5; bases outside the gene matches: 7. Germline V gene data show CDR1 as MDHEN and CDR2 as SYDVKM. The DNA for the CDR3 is TGTGCCACAGACAGGGGATCGCACGAGCAGTACTTC. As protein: CATDRGSHEQYF.

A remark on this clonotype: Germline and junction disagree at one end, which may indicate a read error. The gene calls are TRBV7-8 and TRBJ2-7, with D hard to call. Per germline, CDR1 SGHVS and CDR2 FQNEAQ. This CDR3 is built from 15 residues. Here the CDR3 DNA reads TGTGCCAGCAGCTTCTCCAGCGAGATGACCTACGAGCAGTATTTC. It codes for CASSFSSEMTYEQYF.

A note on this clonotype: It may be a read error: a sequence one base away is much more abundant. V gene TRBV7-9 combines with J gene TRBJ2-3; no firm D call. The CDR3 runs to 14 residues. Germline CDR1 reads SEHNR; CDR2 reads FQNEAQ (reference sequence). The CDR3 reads CTSSQGSSTDTQYF. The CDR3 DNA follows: TGTACCAGCAGCCAAGGCAGTAGCACAGATACGCAGTATTTT.

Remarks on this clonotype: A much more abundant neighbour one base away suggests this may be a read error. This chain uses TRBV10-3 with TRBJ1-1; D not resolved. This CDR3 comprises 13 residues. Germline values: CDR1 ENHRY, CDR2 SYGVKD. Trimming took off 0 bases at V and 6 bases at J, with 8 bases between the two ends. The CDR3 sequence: CAISESGSSEAFF. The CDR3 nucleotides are TGTGCCATCAGTGAGTCTGGTTCATCTGAAGCTTTCTTT.

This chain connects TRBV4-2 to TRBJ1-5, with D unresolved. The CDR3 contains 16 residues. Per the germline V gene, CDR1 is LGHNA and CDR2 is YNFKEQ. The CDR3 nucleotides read TGTGGCAGTAGCCAAGAGCCCGGGATTAGCAATCAGCCCCAGCATTTT. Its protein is CGSSQEPGISNQPQHF.

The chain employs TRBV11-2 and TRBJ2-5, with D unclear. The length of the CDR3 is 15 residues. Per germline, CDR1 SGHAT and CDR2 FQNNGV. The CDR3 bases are TGTACCAACAGCCCTAGAGGCGACACACCAGAGACCCAGTACTTC. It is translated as CTNSPRGDTPETQYF.